This T cell receptor (beta chain) was sequenced for a study of blood T cell repertoires in COVID-19. Study background: Some COVID-19 samples were acute and others convalescent; all came from the United States, Italy and Spain. T cells, B-cell-depleted T cells, or PBMCs supplied cDNA or gDNA.

There are 16 residues in the CDR3. Germline V gene sequence: CDR1 MNHEY, CDR2 SVGAGI. V lost 4 bases to trimming and J lost 0 bases; unmatched junction nucleotides: 3. Original analysis: For nucleated cells, counts were estimated from reference gene primer amplification. Data came from immunoSEQ multiplex PCR; TCRdb stores just in-frame clones and leaves some out. Clonal size and the V and J genes are those of that table, whereas D and trimming came from the DNA. Among tens of thousands of clones, about 81% were seen once, and the ten largest hold 9.2%. This receptor was taken from a human donor in a cohort sampled during active COVID-19. Material: peripheral blood. This chain joins TRBV6-5 and TRBJ2-6; TRBD1 matches at 7 bases. DNA for the CDR3: TGTGCCAGCAGTTCAACAGGGGCCTCTGGGGCCAACGTCCTGACTTTC. Its protein is CASSSTGASGANVLTF.